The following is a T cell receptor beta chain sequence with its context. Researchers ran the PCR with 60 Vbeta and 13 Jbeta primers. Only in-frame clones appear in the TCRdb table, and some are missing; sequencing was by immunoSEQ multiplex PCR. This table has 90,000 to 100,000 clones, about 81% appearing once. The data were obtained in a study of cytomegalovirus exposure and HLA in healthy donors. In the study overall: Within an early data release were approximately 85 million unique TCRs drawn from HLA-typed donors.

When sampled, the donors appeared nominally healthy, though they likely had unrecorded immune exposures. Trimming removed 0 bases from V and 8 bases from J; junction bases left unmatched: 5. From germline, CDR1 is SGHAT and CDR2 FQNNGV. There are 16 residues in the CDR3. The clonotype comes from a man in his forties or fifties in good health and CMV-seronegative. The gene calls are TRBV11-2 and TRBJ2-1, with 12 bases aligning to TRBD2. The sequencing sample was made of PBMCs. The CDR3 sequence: CASSLEPSGGADEQFF. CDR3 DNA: TGTGCCAGCAGCTTAGAACCTAGCGGGGGGGCGGATGAGCAGTTCTTC.